A single sample gave rise to the 17 T cell receptor beta chains below, sequenced in a study of cytomegalovirus exposure and HLA in healthy donors. The PCR employed 60 Vbeta primers together with 13 Jbeta primers. Profiled with immunoSEQ multiplex PCR; TCRdb holds only in-frame clones, not every one. This sample has roughly 27,000 clones; about three fifths occur once, and the top ten carry more than 40%. Source material: PBMCs. The receptor source for this set is a male donor in good health and CMV-seropositive.

The rearrangement links TRBV9 to TRBJ1-4; D call uncertain. Germline V lookup: CDR1 SGDLS, CDR2 YYNGEE. There are 16 residues in the CDR3. V was clipped by 0 bases and J by 7 bases, with 16 bases between them. CDR3 region: CASSVEGGAGGEKLFF. CDR3 sequence (DNA): TGTGCCAGCAGCGTAGAGGGAGGTGCTGGCGGTGAAAAACTGTTTTTT. The complete variable domain, with remaining parts taken from reference TRBV9 and TRBJ1-4, reads DSGVTQTPKHLITATGQRVTLRCSPRSGDLSVYWYQQSLDQGLQFLIQYYNGEERAKGNILERFSAQQFPDLHSELNLSSLELGDSALYFCASSVEGGAGGEKLFFGSGTQLSVL.

This clone was counted between two and nine times. The J gene is TRBJ1-1, the V gene TRBV29-1; no definite D call. CDR3 length equals 10 residues. Trimming took off 4 bases at V and 6 bases at J, with 6 bases between the two ends. The V gene's germline CDR1 is SQVTM and CDR2 ANQGSEA. This chain's CDR3 is CSVAVAEAFF. The DNA for the CDR3 is TGCAGCGTTGCTGTCGCTGAAGCTTTCTTT.

The chain carries TRBV30 and TRBJ1-4; a weak D match, TRBD1 (6 bases). Germline lookup yields CDR1 GTSNPN and CDR2 SVGIG (reference sequence). The V end lost 0 bases, the J end lost 7 bases, and 12 bases lay between the germline ends. This CDR3 is 14 amino acids long. CDR3 amino acids: CAWSVLGGGEKLFF. The CDR3 coding sequence is TGTGCCTGGAGTGTGCTGGGAGGGGGTGAAAAACTGTTTTTT.

A few counts support this clone. This sequence joins TRBV5-1 and TRBJ2-2; 7 bases are shared with TRBD1. This CDR3 has 16 amino acids. Germline assignment: CDR1 SGHRS and CDR2 YFSETQ. Trimming cost V 3 bases and J 0 bases; bases outside gene matches: 5. The chain's CDR3 is CASSSGQITNTGELFF. CDR3 bases: TGCGCCAGCAGCTCGGGACAGATAACGAACACCGGGGAGCTGTTTTTT.

This clone was seen a handful of times. The V and J genes are TRBV2 and TRBJ1-2; D might be TRBD1 (5 bases). This CDR3 comprises 13 residues. Germline V lookup: CDR1 SNHLY, CDR2 FYNNEI. The V end lost 8 bases, the J end lost 6 bases, and 16 bases lay between the germline ends. As DNA, the CDR3 is TGTGCCAGCGCAGGGACTTCCTGGGATGGCTACACCTTC. Its protein product is CASAGTSWDGYTF.

The chain combines TRBV4-1 with TRBJ1-1, with D perhaps matching TRBD1 (6 bases). The CDR3 is 13 residues long. The germline CDR1 and CDR2 sequences are MGHRA and YSYEKL. The V gene lost 3 bases and the J gene lost 4 bases, with 9 bases spanning the gap. The CDR3 is CASSQWGPTEAFF. In nucleotides, the CDR3 is TGCGCCAGCAGCCAGTGGGGGCCCACTGAAGCTTTCTTT.

The chain has TRBV15 and TRBJ1-5, with D tentatively TRBD1 (6 bases). CDR1 and CDR2 from the germline V gene are LNHNV and YYDKDF (reference sequence). V was shortened by 5 bases and J by 2 bases, with 19 bases between the two germline ends. The CDR3 is 17 residues long. CDR3 in amino acids: CATSAGTISSGNQPQHF. The CDR3 nucleotides read TGTGCCACCAGCGCCGGGACAATTTCCTCGGGCAATCAGCCCCAGCATTTT. Based on the CDR3 plus reference TRBV15 and TRBJ1-5, the full variable domain is DAMVIQNPRYQVTQFGKPVTLSCSQTLNHNVMYWYQQKSSQAPKLLFHYYDKDFNNEADTPDNFQSRRPNTSFCFLDIRSPGLGDTAMYLCATSAGTISSGNQPQHFGDGTRLSIL.

The rearrangement links TRBV7-2 to TRBJ1-4; TRBD1 aligns across 11 bases. The CDR3 sequence is 17 residues long. J lost 2 bases, V lost 5 bases, and 7 bases had no gene match. CDR1 and CDR2 (germline): SGHTA, FQGNSA. DNA for the CDR3: TGTGCCAGCAGCAGGGACAGGGGGATTAGGACTAATGAAAAACTGTTTTTT. It encodes CASSRDRGIRTNEKLFF.

The chain couples TRBV5-1 to TRBJ1-3, with 8 positions matching TRBD1. From germline, CDR1 is SGHRS and CDR2 YFSETQ. This CDR3 spans 16 amino acids. The V gene end was trimmed by 4 bases and the J gene end by 0 bases; junction bases not matched to a gene: 6. The CDR3 DNA follows: TGCGCCAGCAGCATTTCCGGGACAGGCTCTGGAAACACCATATATTTT. This translates into CASSISGTGSGNTIYF.

The table lists this clone with a few counts. The chain combines TRBV2 with TRBJ1-1; D may be TRBD1 (5 bases). There are 15 residues in the CDR3. Germline CDR1 is SNHLY and CDR2 is FYNNEI. The ends were cut back, 3 bases at V and 0 bases at J, with 11 bases in the middle. CDR3 protein: CASSDAGLMNTEAFF. CDR3 bases: TGTGCCAGCAGTGATGCAGGGCTGATGAACACTGAAGCTTTCTTT.

This clone was observed a few times. The rearrangement uses TRBV6-1 and TRBJ1-2; tentative D call: TRBD1 (5 bases). Trimming removed 8 bases from V and 2 bases from J, with 12 bases in between. Germline V gene sequence: CDR1 MNHNS, CDR2 SASEGT. The CDR3 runs 13 residues. CDR3 sequence reads: CASVRTFNYGYTF. The CDR3 nucleotides read TGTGCCAGCGTAAGGACATTCAACTATGGCTACACCTTC.

V gene TRBV6-5 combines with J gene TRBJ2-7, with 7 positions matching TRBD2. The CDR3 spans 15 residues. The V segment lost 1 base and the J segment 1 base; nucleotides outside the gene matches: 4. Germline V gene data show CDR1 as MNHEY and CDR2 as SVGAGI. The CDR3 DNA reads TGTGCCAGCAGTTACTTTGCGGGAGCTTCCTACGAGCAGTACTTC. This gives the protein CASSYFAGASYEQYF.

The V call is TRBV2, the J call TRBJ2-5; a possible D gene is TRBD2 (6 bases). The V and J ends lost 10 bases and 5 bases respectively, with 29 bases between them. This CDR3 comprises 17 residues. Per the germline V gene, CDR1 is SNHLY and CDR2 is FYNNEI. In DNA form, the CDR3 reads TGTGCCACCTCGTTCCCCGGACTACTCAAAACCGGGGAGACCCAGTACTTC. It specifies CATSFPGLLKTGETQYF.

The chain couples TRBV5-1 to TRBJ2-7, with D possibly TRBD2 on 6 matching bases. With 4 bases removed from V and 5 bases from J, the gap between germline ends came to 25 bases. The length of the CDR3 is 17 residues. CDR1 is SGHRS, CDR2 YFSETQ, per germline. The CDR3 is CASSLPNPSAGRNEQYF. Written as DNA, the CDR3 is TGCGCCAGCAGCCTACCCAATCCTAGCGCGGGCCGCAACGAGCAGTACTTC.

The gene calls are TRBV5-5 and TRBJ2-4, with no clear D. This CDR3 has 15 amino acids. V was cut by 4 bases and J by 0 bases, with 11 bases left in between. The V gene's germline CDR1 is SGHKS and CDR2 YYEKEE (reference sequence). The CDR3 nucleotides read TGTGCCAGCAGCCAGGATGAGCTAGCCAAAAACATTCAGTACTTC. The encoded protein is CASSQDELAKNIQYF.

On this clone itself: A junction boundary mismatches the germline segment, possibly from a read error. The V gene is TRBV7-7, the J gene TRBJ2-3; D unresolved. The CDR3 spans 14 residues. Germline loops: CDR1 SSHAT, CDR2 FNYEAQ (reference sequence). As DNA, the CDR3 is TGTGCTAGCAGCTTAGGGCCAGGCACAGATACGCAGTATTTT. It is translated as CASSLGPGTDTQYF.

The chain joins TRBV6-1 to TRBJ1-2, with 8 bases fitting TRBD1. With V trimmed by 9 bases and J by 2 bases, 8 bases remained unmatched. The CDR3 extends over 14 amino acids. CDR1 is MNHNS, CDR2 SASEGT, per germline. The CDR3 reads CARGTGTGNYGYTF. The DNA of the CDR3 is TGTGCCAGGGGGACAGGTACAGGGAACTATGGCTACACCTTC.